These 11 T cell receptor beta chains were all obtained from the same sample, sequenced in a study of PD-L1 blockade in urothelial cancer. The method was immunoSEQ multiplex PCR; TCRdb's version includes in-frame clones alone and lacks a portion of them. This sample has approximately 41,000 clones; around 85% occur once, and the top ten carry roughly 15%. Specified time point: pretreatment peripheral blood. The sample in question was PBMCs, obtained around atezolizumab (anti-PD-L1) treatment. The source of these receptors is an elderly man with urothelial cancer.

The chain combines TRBV7-9 with TRBJ1-3; 7 positions agree with TRBD1. The length of the CDR3 is 15 residues. The germline gives CDR1 SEHNR, CDR2 FQNEAQ (reference sequence). V lost 4 bases and J lost 6; bases outside the gene matches: 9. The DNA of the CDR3 is TGTGCCAGCAGCTCTACCGGACAGGTAGAAAACACCATATATTTT. Translation gives CASSSTGQVENTIYF.

The chain employs TRBV2 and TRBJ2-7; 8 positions agree with TRBD1. The germline V gene encodes CDR1 SNHLY and CDR2 FYNNEI. V shed 8 bases, J shed 1 base, and the junction held 10 bases outside the gene matches. The CDR3 has 15 amino acids. The CDR3 region has the DNA TGTGCCAGCGGTGGACAGGGAAGCCGTTCCTACGAGCAGTACTTC. This gives the protein CASGGQGSRSYEQYF.

CDR3 sequence: CASNLTGQGFEFF. DNA for the CDR3: TGTGCCAGCAACCTCACGGGACAGGGTTTCGAGTTCTTC. The chain is built from TRBV21-1 and TRBJ2-1; TRBD1 was called by the table and not checked on the DNA. TRBV21-1 is designated a pseudogene. CDR3 length: 13 residues.

The chain uses TRBV11-2 and TRBJ2-7; 10 nucleotides match TRBD2. The germline V gene encodes CDR1 SGHAT and CDR2 FQNNGV. CDR3 length: 15 residues. The V segment lost 3 bases and the J segment 0 bases; nucleotides outside the gene matches: 2. The CDR3, as DNA: TGTGCCAGCAGCTTGGTAGCGGGAGGCTCCTACGAGCAGTACTTC. Translating it yields CASSLVAGGSYEQYF.

This clone has more than one count but fewer than ten. The V and J genes are TRBV19 and TRBJ1-3, with 8 bases that match TRBD1. Germline lookup yields CDR1 LNHDA and CDR2 SQIVND (reference sequence). With V trimmed by 6 bases and J by 0 bases, 4 bases remained unmatched. This CDR3 has 15 amino acids. DNA for the CDR3: TGTGCCAGTAGAAGGACAGGGAACTCTGGAAACACCATATATTTT. It codes for CASRRTGNSGNTIYF.

The chain joins TRBV7-6 to TRBJ2-7, with TRBD2 matching 7 bases. The CDR3 contains 14 residues. Looked up from germline, CDR1 is SGHVS and CDR2 is FNYEAQ. Trimming cost V 2 bases and J 2 bases; bases outside gene matches: 3. CDR3 amino acids: CASSLLAGPYEQYF. DNA of the CDR3: TGTGCCAGCAGCTTATTAGCGGGTCCCTACGAGCAGTACTTC.

This chain links TRBV7-2 with TRBJ2-7, with D perhaps TRBD1 (5 bases). V was pared by 1 base and J by 6 bases, with 16 bases between. This CDR3 region has 15 residues. Germline V gives CDR1 SGHTA, CDR2 FQGNSA. This CDR3 is CASSLDPGRAGEQYF. Here the CDR3 DNA reads TGTGCCAGCAGCTTAGATCCCGGCAGGGCTGGCGAGCAGTACTTC.

This chain uses TRBV19 with TRBJ2-6, with D perhaps matching TRBD2 (6 bases). The CDR3 has 17 residues. The V end lost 1 base, the J end lost 0 bases, and 10 bases lay between the germline ends. Germline CDR1 is LNHDA and CDR2 is SQIVND (reference sequence). DNA for the CDR3: TGTGCCAGTAGTATAGGGGGGGTTATCTCTGGGGCCAACGTCCTGACTTTC. This sequence encodes CASSIGGVISGANVLTF.

In DNA, the CDR3 is TGTGCCAGCAGGAGGACTAGCGGAGCCTACGAGCAGTACTTC. Translating gives CASRRTSGAYEQYF. V usage is TRBV2 and J usage is TRBJ2-7; 10 bases align to TRBD2. CDR3 length: 14 amino acids. The J segment lost 2 bases and the V segment lost 6 bases, leaving 4 bases of the junction unmatched. The V gene's germline CDR1 is SNHLY and CDR2 FYNNEI.

The V and J genes are TRBV28 and TRBJ1-2, with 8 positions matching TRBD1. The CDR3 runs 15 residues. Germline V gene data show CDR1 as MDHEN and CDR2 as SYDVKM. V dropped 4 bases and J dropped 8; count of bases not matched to a gene: 12. CDR3: CASSSGTGTKSGYTF. The CDR3 DNA is TGTGCCAGCAGTTCCGGGACAGGAACAAAGAGCGGCTACACCTTC.

The CDR3 DNA follows: TGCGCCAGCAGTGCGGGACAGGGGTACTCTGGGGCCAACGTCCTGACTTTC. Translating gives CASSAGQGYSGANVLTF. V and J are TRBV10-1 and TRBJ2-6; 10 bases match TRBD1. The CDR3 is 17 residues long. Per the germline V gene, CDR1 is WNHNN and CDR2 is SYGVQD (reference sequence). V was pared by 4 bases and J by 0 bases, with 3 bases of the junction left unmatched.